This T cell receptor beta chain is drawn from a study of early T cells in non-severe SARS-CoV-2 infection. The CDR3 contains 15 residues. From germline, CDR1 is SGHRS and CDR2 YFSETQ. V dropped 0 bases and J dropped 0 bases, with 8 bases sitting between them. This clonotype was counted between two and nine times. Researchers tagged individual cDNA molecules with unique molecular identifiers. TCRdb itself ran the 5' RACE reads through MiXCR, one entry per CDR3 protein. There are fewer than 75,000 distinct CDR3 sequences in the sample; roughly a fifth occur only once, and approximately 15% lies in the top ten.

The clonotype originates from an adult who was a healthcare worker with PCR-confirmed SARS-CoV-2 infection or an uninfected control (not recorded which). V is TRBV5-1 and J is TRBJ2-3, with D possibly called TRBD1 or TRBD2 (5 bases each). This specimen was whole blood, taken at baseline. The CDR3 is CASSLEGRSTDTQYF. In DNA, the CDR3 is TGCGCCAGCAGCTTGGAGGGACGTAGCACAGATACGCAGTATTTT.